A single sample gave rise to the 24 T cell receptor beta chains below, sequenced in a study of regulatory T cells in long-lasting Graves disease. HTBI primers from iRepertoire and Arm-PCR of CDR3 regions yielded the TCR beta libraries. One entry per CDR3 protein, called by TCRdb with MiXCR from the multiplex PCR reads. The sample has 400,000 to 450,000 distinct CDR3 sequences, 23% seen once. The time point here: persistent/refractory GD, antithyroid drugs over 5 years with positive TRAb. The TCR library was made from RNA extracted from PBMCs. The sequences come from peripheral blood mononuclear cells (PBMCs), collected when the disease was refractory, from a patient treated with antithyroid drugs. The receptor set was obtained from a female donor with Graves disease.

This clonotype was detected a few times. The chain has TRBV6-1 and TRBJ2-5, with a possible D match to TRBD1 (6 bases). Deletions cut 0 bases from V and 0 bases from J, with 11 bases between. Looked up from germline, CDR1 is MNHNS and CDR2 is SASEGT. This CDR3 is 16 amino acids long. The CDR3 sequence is CASSEATGLYQETQYF. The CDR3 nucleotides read TGTGCCAGCAGTGAAGCGACAGGACTCTACCAAGAGACCCAGTACTTC.

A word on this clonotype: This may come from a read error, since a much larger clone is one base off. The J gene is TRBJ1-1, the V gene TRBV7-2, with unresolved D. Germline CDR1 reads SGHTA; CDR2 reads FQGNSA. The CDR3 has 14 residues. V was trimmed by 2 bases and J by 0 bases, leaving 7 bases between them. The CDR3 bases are TGTGCCAGCAGCTTACAGCGGATGAACACTGAAGCTTTCTTT. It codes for CASSLQRMNTEAFF.

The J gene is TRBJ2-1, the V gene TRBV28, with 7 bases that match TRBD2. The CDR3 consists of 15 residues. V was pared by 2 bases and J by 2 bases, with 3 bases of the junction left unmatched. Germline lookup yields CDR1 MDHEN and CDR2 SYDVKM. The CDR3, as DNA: TGTGCCAGCAGTTTAGGGGCGGGGGCCTACAATGAGCAGTTCTTC. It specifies CASSLGAGAYNEQFF.

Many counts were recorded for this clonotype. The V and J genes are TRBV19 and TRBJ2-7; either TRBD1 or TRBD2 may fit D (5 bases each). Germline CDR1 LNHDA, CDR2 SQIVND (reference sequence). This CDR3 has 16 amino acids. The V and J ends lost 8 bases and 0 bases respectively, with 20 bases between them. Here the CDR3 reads CASAHGGSVSSYEQYF. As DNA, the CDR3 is TGTGCCAGTGCCCATGGGGGTAGCGTGAGCTCCTACGAGCAGTACTTC.

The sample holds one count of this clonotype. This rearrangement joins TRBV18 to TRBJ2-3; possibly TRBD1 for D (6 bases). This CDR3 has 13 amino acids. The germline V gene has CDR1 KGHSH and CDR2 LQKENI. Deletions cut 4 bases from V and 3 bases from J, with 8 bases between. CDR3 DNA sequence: TGTGCCAGCTCACGGGACATGACAGATACGCAGTATTTT. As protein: CASSRDMTDTQYF.

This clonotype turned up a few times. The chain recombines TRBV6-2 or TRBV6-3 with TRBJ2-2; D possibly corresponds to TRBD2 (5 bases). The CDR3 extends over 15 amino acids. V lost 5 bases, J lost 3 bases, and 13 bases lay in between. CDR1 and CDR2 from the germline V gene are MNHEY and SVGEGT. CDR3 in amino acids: CASSRPSSYTGELFF. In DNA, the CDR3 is TGTGCCAGCAGTCGGCCTAGCAGTTACACCGGGGAGCTGTTTTTT.

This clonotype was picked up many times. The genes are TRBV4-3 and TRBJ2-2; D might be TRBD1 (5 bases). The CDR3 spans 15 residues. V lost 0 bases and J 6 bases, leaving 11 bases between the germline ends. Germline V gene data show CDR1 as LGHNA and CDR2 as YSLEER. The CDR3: CASSQDVTGAGELFF. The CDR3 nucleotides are TGCGCCAGCAGCCAAGATGTCACAGGCGCCGGGGAGCTGTTTTTT.

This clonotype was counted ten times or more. Written as DNA, the CDR3 is TGTGCCAGCAGCTTGCCAGGGGGCATCACTGAAGCTTTCTTT. Its protein is CASSLPGGITEAFF. J is TRBJ1-1 and V is TRBV11-2, with 8 nucleotides matching TRBD1. V shed 3 bases, J shed 4 bases, and the junction held 4 bases outside the gene matches. Per germline, CDR1 SGHAT and CDR2 FQNNGV. The CDR3 covers 14 residues.

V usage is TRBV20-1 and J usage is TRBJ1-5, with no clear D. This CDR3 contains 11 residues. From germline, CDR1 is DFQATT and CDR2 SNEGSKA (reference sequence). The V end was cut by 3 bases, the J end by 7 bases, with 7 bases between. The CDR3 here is CSASTGQPQHF. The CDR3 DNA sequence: TGCAGTGCTAGTACGGGGCAGCCCCAGCATTTT.

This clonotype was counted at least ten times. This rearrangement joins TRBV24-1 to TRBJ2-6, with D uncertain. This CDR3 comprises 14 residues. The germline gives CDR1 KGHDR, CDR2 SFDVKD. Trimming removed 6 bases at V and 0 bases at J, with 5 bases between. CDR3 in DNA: TGTGCCACCAGTTCCGTCTCTGGGGCCAACGTCCTGACTTTC. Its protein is CATSSVSGANVLTF.

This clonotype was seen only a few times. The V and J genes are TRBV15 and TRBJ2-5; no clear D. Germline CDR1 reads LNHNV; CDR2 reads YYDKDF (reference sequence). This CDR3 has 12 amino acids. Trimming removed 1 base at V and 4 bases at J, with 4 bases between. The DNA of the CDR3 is TGTGCCACCAGCAGAGGTGTAGAGACCCAGTACTTC. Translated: CATSRGVETQYF. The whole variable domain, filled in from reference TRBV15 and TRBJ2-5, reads DAMVIQNPRYQVTQFGKPVTLSCSQTLNHNVMYWYQQKSSQAPKLLFHYYDKDFNNEADTPDNFQSRRPNTSFCFLDIRSPGLGDTAMYLCATSRGVETQYFGPGTRLLVL.

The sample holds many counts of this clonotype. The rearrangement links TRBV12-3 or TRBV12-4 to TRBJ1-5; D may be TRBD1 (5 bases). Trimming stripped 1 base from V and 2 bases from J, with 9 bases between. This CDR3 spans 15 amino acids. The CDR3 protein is CASSLEGPGNQPQHF. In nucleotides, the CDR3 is TGTGCCAGCAGTTTAGAGGGGCCAGGCAATCAGCCCCAGCATTTT.

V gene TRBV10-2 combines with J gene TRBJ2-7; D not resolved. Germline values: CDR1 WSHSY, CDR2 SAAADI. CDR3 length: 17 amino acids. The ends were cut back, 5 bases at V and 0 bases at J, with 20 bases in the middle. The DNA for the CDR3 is TGCGCCAGCAGTAATTCCCCACCGACGCACTCCTCCTACGAGCAGTACTTC. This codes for CASSNSPPTHSSYEQYF.

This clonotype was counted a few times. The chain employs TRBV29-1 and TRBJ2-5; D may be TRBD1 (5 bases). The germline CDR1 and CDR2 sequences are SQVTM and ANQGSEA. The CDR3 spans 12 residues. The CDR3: CGSQGNQETQYF. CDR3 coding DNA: TGCGGTAGTCAGGGTAACCAAGAGACCCAGTACTTC. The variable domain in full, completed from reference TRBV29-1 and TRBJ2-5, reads SAVISQKPSRDICQRGTSLTIQCQVDSQVTMMFWYRQQPGQSLTLIATANQGSEATYESGFVIDKFPISRPNLTFSTLTVSNMSPEDSSIYLCGSQGNQETQYFGPGTRLLVL.

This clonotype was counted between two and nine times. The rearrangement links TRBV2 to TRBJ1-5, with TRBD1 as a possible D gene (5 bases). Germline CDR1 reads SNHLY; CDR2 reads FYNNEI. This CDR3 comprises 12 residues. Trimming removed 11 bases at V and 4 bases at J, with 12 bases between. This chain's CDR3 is CAGQGDNQPQHF. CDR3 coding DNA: TGTGCCGGCCAGGGAGATAATCAGCCCCAGCATTTT.

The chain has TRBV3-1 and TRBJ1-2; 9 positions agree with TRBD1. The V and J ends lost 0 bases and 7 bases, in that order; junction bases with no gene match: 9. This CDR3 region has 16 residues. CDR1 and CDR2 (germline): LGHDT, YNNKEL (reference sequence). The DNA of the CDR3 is TGTGCCAGCAGCCAAGAGGCGGGACAGGGATTTGGTGGCTACACCTTC. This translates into CASSQEAGQGFGGYTF.

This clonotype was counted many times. This CDR3 is CSARFLASSYEQYF. The CDR3 coding sequence is TGCAGTGCTAGGTTCCTAGCGAGCTCCTACGAGCAGTACTTC. This chain uses TRBV20-1 with TRBJ2-7, with D maybe TRBD2 (6 bases). Trimming took off 3 bases at V and 0 bases at J, with 12 bases between the two ends. CDR1 and CDR2 (germline): DFQATT, SNEGSKA (reference sequence). The CDR3 extends over 14 amino acids.

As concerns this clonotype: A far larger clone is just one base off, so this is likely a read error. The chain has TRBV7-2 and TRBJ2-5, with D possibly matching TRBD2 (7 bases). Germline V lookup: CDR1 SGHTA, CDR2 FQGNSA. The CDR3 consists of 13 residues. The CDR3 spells CASSGGSQGTQYF. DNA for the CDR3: TGTGCCAGCTCGGGGGGCAGCCAAGGGACCCAGTACTTC.

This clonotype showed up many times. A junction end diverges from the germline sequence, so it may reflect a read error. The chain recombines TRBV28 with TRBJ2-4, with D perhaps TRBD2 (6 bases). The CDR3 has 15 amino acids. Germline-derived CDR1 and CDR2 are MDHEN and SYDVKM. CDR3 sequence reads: CASSREGGVWGQRDF. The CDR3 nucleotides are TGTGCCAGCAGCCGAGAAGGCGGGGTTTGGGGCCAGAGGGACTTC.

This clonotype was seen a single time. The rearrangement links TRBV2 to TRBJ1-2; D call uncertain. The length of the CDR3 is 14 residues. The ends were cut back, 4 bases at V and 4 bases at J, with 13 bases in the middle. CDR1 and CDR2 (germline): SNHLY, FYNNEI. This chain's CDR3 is CASSARGVGYGYTF. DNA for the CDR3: TGTGCCAGCAGTGCTCGGGGAGTAGGCTATGGCTACACCTTC. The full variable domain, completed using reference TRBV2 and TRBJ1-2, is EPEVTQTPSHQVTQMGQEVILRCVPISNHLYFYWYRQILGQKVEFLVSFYNNEISEKSEIFDDQFSVERPDGSNFTLKIRSTKLEDSAMYFCASSARGVGYGYTFGSGTRLTVV.

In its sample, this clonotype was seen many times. CDR3 sequence (DNA): TGTGCCTGGAGGGACAGGGACTATGGCTACACCTTC. Encoded protein: CAWRDRDYGYTF. The chain links TRBV30 to TRBJ1-2; 8 nucleotides match TRBD1. V lost 3 bases and J lost 3; bases outside the gene matches: 0. The CDR3 is made up of 12 amino acids. Germline assignment: CDR1 GTSNPN and CDR2 SVGIG (reference sequence).

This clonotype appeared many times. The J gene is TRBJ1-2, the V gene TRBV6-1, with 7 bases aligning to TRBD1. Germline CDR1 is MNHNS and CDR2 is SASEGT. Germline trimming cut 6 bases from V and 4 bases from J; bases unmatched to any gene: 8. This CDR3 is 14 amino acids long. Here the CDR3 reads CASRTTGEVYGYTF. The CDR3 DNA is TGTGCCAGCAGGACCACAGGGGAAGTCTATGGCTACACCTTC.

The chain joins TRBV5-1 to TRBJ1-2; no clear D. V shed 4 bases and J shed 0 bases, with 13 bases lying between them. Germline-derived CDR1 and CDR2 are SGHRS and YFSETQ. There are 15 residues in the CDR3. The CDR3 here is CASSMPGRANYGYTF. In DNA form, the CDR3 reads TGCGCCAGCAGCATGCCGGGCCGAGCTAACTATGGCTACACCTTC.

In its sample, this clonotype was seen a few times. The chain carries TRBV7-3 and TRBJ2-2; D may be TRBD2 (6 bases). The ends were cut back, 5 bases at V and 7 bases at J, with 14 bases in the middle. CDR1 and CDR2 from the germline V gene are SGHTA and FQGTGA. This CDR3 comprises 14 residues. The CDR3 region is CASSPAGRGGELFF. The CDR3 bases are TGTGCCAGCAGCCCCGCGGGACGCGGCGGGGAGCTGTTTTTT.